Below are 22 T cell receptor beta chains sequenced from a single sample in a study of blood T cells in healthy people across ages. The use of a sample-barcoded 5' primer and a J-beta primer mix characterized a second PCR of about 7 to 12 cycles. MiXCR, applied by TCRdb to the 5' RACE reads, yields one record per CDR3 protein. The sample yields some 1.1 million distinct CDR3 sequences, 30% to 40% seen once. The sequencing input was blood. The receptors here all came from a young man in good health.

This chain connects TRBV5-1 to TRBJ2-3, with D unresolved. Per germline, CDR1 SGHRS and CDR2 YFSETQ. The CDR3 runs 15 residues. Trimming stripped 0 bases from V and 3 bases from J, with 11 bases between. CDR3 amino acids: CASSLAYGLTDTQYF. The CDR3 DNA is TGCGCCAGCAGCTTGGCCTATGGCTTGACAGATACGCAGTATTTT.

This chain uses TRBV20-1 with TRBJ1-5; weak D call: TRBD1 (5 bases). Germline values: CDR1 DFQATT, CDR2 SNEGSKA (reference sequence). V was trimmed by 4 bases and J by 3 bases, leaving 10 bases between them. The CDR3 extends over 13 amino acids. CDR3: CSAKQGVNQPQHF. CDR3 DNA sequence: TGCAGTGCTAAGCAGGGCGTCAATCAGCCCCAGCATTTT.

This clonotype was seen a handful of times. The chain recombines TRBV11-2 with TRBJ2-1, with unresolved D. The CDR3 spans 14 residues. The V gene's germline CDR1 is SGHAT and CDR2 FQNNGV. V dropped 5 bases and J dropped 9 bases, with 17 bases sitting between them. CDR3 DNA: TGTGCCAGCAGCCCCTCGCTTCTAGGCACTGAGCAGTTCTTC. Its translation is CASSPSLLGTEQFF.

The chain joins TRBV7-2 to TRBJ1-1; maybe TRBD1 (5 bases). The V end lost 9 bases, the J end lost 0 bases, and 14 bases lay between the germline ends. CDR3 length equals 14 residues. CDR1 and CDR2 (germline): SGHTA, FQGNSA. The CDR3: CASSLQVMNTEAFF. For the CDR3, the DNA is TGTGCCAGTAGTCTACAGGTGATGAACACTGAAGCTTTCTTT.

The rearrangement links TRBV4-3 to TRBJ1-5; D gene ambiguous. CDR3 size: 18 residues. Trimming took off 4 bases at V and 0 bases at J, with 19 bases between the two ends. The germline V gene encodes CDR1 LGHNA and CDR2 YSLEER. CDR3 in DNA: TGCGCCAGCAGCCCCAGATTCCAGGAAATCTATAGCAATCAGCCCCAGCATTTT. Translation gives CASSPRFQEIYSNQPQHF.

This clonotype was seen a handful of times. The J gene is TRBJ2-5, the V gene TRBV6-2 or TRBV6-3; D gene ambiguous. Germline V lookup: CDR1 MNHEY, CDR2 SVGEGT. V lost 5 bases, J lost 8 bases, and 9 bases lay in between. CDR3 size: 11 residues. This CDR3 is CASSLRNTQYF. CDR3 nucleotides: TGTGCCAGCAGTCTGAGGAACACCCAGTACTTC.

The V gene is TRBV12-3 or TRBV12-4, the J gene TRBJ1-5; D gene unclear. V was pared by 2 bases and J by 6 bases, with 11 bases between. This CDR3 has 14 amino acids. The CDR3 sequence: CASSLQEGGQPQHF. Written as DNA, the CDR3 is TGTGCCAGCAGTTTACAGGAGGGAGGTCAGCCCCAGCATTTT.

This clonotype was picked up a small number of times. The gene calls are TRBV6-6 and TRBJ1-2; possibly TRBD1 for D (5 bases). Germline CDR1 reads MNHNY; CDR2 reads SVGAGI (reference sequence). With 7 bases removed from V and 0 bases from J, the gap between germline ends came to 18 bases. The CDR3 runs to 16 residues. The CDR3 DNA reads as TGTGCCAGCATTCACTCCCTGGGGCAGCCTAACTATGGCTACACCTTC. Protein: CASIHSLGQPNYGYTF.

The J gene is TRBJ2-5, the V gene TRBV29-1; 8 nucleotides line up with TRBD2. This CDR3 region has 16 residues. The J segment lost 4 bases and the V segment lost 7 bases, leaving 17 bases of the junction unmatched. The germline CDR1 and CDR2 sequences are SQVTM and ANQGSEA. DNA for the CDR3: TGCAGCGCGCAGGGACTAGGAGAAGGGATAGGAGAGACCCAGTACTTC. It encodes CSAQGLGEGIGETQYF.

The CDR3 is CASSYSQGGSTEAFF. The CDR3 DNA sequence: TGTGCCAGCAGTTACTCGCAGGGAGGAAGCACTGAAGCTTTCTTT. The chain links TRBV6-5 to TRBJ1-1; perhaps TRBD1 as D (5 bases). Looked up from germline, CDR1 is MNHEY and CDR2 is SVGAGI. CDR3 length equals 15 residues. Trimming took off 0 bases at V and 4 bases at J, with 12 bases between the two ends.

J is TRBJ2-5 and V is TRBV14, with 8 bases lining up with TRBD1. CDR1 and CDR2 (germline): SGHDN, FVKESK. With 4 bases clipped from V and 2 bases from J, the junction kept 6 bases outside the gene matches. The CDR3 consists of 15 residues. CDR3 bases: TGTGCCAGCAGCCGCGCACAGGGGGATCAAGAGACCCAGTACTTC. Residues: CASSRAQGDQETQYF.

This chain joins TRBV20-1 and TRBJ1-5; D gene unclear. Germline CDR1 DFQATT, CDR2 SNEGSKA (reference sequence). Deletions cut 6 bases from V and 2 bases from J, with 17 bases between. The CDR3 is made up of 15 amino acids. CDR3 nucleotide sequence: TGCAGTGCACGACGGACTGGGAAAGGCAATCAGCCCCAGCATTTT. Its translation: CSARRTGKGNQPQHF.

This clonotype has more than one count but fewer than ten. This chain connects TRBV6-6 to TRBJ2-1; D possibly uses TRBD1 or TRBD2 (5 bases each). The CDR3 sequence is 16 residues long. With 6 bases removed from V and 5 bases from J, the gap between germline ends came to 20 bases. CDR1 is MNHNY, CDR2 SVGAGI, per germline (reference sequence). The CDR3 reads CASSHALGPPHNEQFF. In DNA, the CDR3 is TGTGCCAGCAGCCACGCCTTGGGACCGCCGCACAATGAGCAGTTCTTC.

As for this clonotype: Germline and junction disagree at one end, which may indicate a read error. This rearrangement joins TRBV24-1 to TRBJ2-6; no clear D gene. Germline CDR1 and CDR2: KGHDR and SFDVKD. This CDR3 spans 15 amino acids. CDR3 sequence: CATSAPLSEANVLTF. CDR3 in DNA: TGTGCCACCAGTGCCCCCCTCTCTGAGGCCAACGTCCTGACTTTC.

This rearrangement joins TRBV25-1 to TRBJ2-5; tentatively, D is TRBD1 or TRBD2 (5 bases each). CDR1 and CDR2 from the germline V gene are MGHDK and SYGVNS. This CDR3 is 16 amino acids long. Trimming left V 0 bases short and J 2 bases short, with 13 bases between. CDR3 coding DNA: TGTGCCAGCAGTGAATATAGGGGCAGGAGGCAAGAGACCCAGTACTTC. Its translation: CASSEYRGRRQETQYF.

This clonotype has a handful of counts. This chain uses TRBV10-3 with TRBJ1-1, with 7 bases matching TRBD1. The germline V gene encodes CDR1 ENHRY and CDR2 SYGVKD. The CDR3 loop spans 12 amino acids. The V segment lost 8 bases and the J segment 7 bases; nucleotides outside the gene matches: 7. CDR3 sequence: CAIGGTAFEAFF. The CDR3 DNA follows: TGTGCCATCGGAGGGACAGCCTTTGAAGCTTTCTTT.

CDR3 sequence (DNA): TGCAGTGCTAGAGATTCGGAAGGGGGGAAACAGCCCCAGCATTTT. This translates into CSARDSEGGKQPQHF. The chain has TRBV20-1 and TRBJ1-5, with a tentative D call TRBD1 (6 bases). Trimming left V 0 bases short and J 7 bases short, with 16 bases between. The CDR3 is made up of 15 amino acids. Germline V lookup: CDR1 DFQATT, CDR2 SNEGSKA (reference sequence).

The rearrangement uses TRBV7-9 and TRBJ1-4, with TRBD1 as a possible D gene (5 bases). CDR3 length equals 16 residues. Between the trimmed V and J ends, which lost 0 bases and 8 bases, there was a span of 16 bases. Germline V CDR1 and CDR2: SEHNR, FQNEAQ (reference sequence). CDR3 nucleotides: TGTGCCAGCAGCTTAGCTACCAGGGCATCCGGGGAAAAACTGTTTTTT. Translation gives CASSLATRASGEKLFF.

This clonotype was detected only a few times. The J gene is TRBJ2-2, the V gene TRBV14, with 9 bases identical to TRBD1. V lost 6 bases, J lost 5 bases, and 13 bases stayed unmatched. The CDR3 sequence is 17 residues long. Germline V gene lookup returns CDR1 SGHDN and CDR2 FVKESK. CDR3 DNA: TGTGCCAGCAGGGCAACAACAGGGGGCGCTGGGACCGGGGAGCTGTTTTTT. Protein: CASRATTGGAGTGELFF.

The rearrangement joins TRBV12-3 or TRBV12-4 to TRBJ1-4, with D unclear. V was pared by 4 bases and J by 8 bases, with 11 bases between. This CDR3 is built from 13 residues. For the CDR3, the DNA is TGTGCCAGCAGTTCCCCCAATAAGGAAAAACTGTTTTTT. Translation gives CASSSPNKEKLFF.

V usage is TRBV5-1 and J usage is TRBJ1-2; D is uncertain. Trimming cost V 4 bases and J 4 bases, with 17 bases left between them. The germline CDR1 and CDR2 sequences are SGHRS and YFSETQ. The length of the CDR3 is 15 residues. The CDR3 is CASSPRRLGGYGYTF. Here the CDR3 DNA reads TGCGCCAGCAGCCCCCGCCGGCTGGGAGGCTATGGCTACACCTTC.

In this sample, this clonotype turned up a few times. The gene calls are TRBV12-3 or TRBV12-4 and TRBJ2-6; D is uncertain. The CDR3 sequence is 16 residues long. Deletions cut 7 bases from V and 1 base from J, with 14 bases between. The CDR3 spells CASNMAVGSGANVLTF. The CDR3 nucleotides are TGTGCCAGCAATATGGCGGTTGGGTCTGGGGCCAACGTCCTGACTTTC.